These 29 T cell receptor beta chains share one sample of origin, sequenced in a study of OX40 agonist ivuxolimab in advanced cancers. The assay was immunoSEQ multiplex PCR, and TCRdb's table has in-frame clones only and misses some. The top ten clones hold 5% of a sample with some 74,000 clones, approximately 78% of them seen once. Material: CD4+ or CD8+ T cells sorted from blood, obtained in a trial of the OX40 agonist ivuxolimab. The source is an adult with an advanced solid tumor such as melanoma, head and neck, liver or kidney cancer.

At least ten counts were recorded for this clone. This CDR3 reads CATSRVFVGGTNEKLFF. For the CDR3, the DNA is TGTGCCACAAGCCGGGTTTTTGTCGGGGGAACTAATGAAAAACTGTTTTTT. The V and J genes are TRBV2 and TRBJ1-4; D might be TRBD1 (5 bases). The CDR3 contains 17 residues. Germline CDR1 and CDR2: SNHLY and FYNNEI. V was clipped by 10 bases and J by 1 base, with 22 bases between them.

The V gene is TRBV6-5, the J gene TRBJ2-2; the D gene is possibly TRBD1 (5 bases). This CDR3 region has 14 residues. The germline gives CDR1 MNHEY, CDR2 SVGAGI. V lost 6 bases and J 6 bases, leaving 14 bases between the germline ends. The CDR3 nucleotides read TGTGCCAGCAGACTTGACAGTTCCGCCGGGGAGCTGTTTTTT. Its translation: CASRLDSSAGELFF.

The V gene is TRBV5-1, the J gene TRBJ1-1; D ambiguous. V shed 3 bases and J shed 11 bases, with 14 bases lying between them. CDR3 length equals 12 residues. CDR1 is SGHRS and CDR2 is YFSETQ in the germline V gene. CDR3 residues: CASSYPRGKAFF. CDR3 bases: TGCGCCAGCAGCTACCCCCGGGGAAAGGCTTTCTTT.

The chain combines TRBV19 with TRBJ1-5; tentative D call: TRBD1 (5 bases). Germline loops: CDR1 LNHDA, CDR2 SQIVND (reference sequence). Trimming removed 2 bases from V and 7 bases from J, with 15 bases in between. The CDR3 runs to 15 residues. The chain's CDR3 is CASSIWLQGGQPQHF. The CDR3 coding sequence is TGTGCCAGTAGTATATGGTTGCAGGGCGGCCAGCCCCAGCATTTT. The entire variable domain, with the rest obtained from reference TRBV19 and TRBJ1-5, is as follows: DGGITQSPKYLFRKEGQNVTLSCEQNLNHDAMYWYRQDPGQGLRLIYYSQIVNDFQKGDIAEGYSVSREKKESFPLTVTSAQKNPTAFYLCASSIWLQGGQPQHFGDGTRLSIL.

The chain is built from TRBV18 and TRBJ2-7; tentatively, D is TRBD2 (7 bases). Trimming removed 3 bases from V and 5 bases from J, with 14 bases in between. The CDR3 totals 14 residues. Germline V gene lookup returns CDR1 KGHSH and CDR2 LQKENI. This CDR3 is CASSPNRGADEQYF. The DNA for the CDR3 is TGTGCCAGCTCACCTAACCGGGGGGCTGACGAGCAGTACTTC.

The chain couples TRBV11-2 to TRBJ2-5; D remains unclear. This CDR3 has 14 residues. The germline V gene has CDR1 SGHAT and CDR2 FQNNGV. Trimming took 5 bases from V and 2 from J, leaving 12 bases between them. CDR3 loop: CASSPAVEQETQYF. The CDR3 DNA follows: TGTGCCAGCAGCCCCGCGGTAGAGCAAGAGACCCAGTACTTC.

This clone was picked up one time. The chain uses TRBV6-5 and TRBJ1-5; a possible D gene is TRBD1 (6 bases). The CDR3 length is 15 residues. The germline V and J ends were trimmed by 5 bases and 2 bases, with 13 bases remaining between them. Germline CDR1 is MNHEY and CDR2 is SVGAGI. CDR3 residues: CASSLAAGGNQPQHF. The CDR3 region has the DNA TGTGCCAGCAGTCTCGCAGCAGGGGGCAATCAGCCCCAGCATTTT.

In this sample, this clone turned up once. The CDR3 region is CASSSGQREAMVEQFF. For the CDR3, the DNA is TGCGCCAGCAGCTCGGGCCAGCGGGAGGCCATGGTCGAGCAGTTCTTC. This chain joins TRBV5-1 and TRBJ2-1; 9 nucleotides agree with TRBD2. V lost 3 bases, J lost 10 bases, and 14 bases stayed unmatched. The germline CDR1 and CDR2 sequences are SGHRS and YFSETQ. This CDR3 is built from 16 residues.

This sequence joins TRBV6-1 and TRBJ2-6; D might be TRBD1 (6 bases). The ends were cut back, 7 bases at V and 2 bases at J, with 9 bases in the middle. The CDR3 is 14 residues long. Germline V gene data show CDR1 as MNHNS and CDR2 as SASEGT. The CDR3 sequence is CASTQGTGANVLTF. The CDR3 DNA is TGTGCCAGCACCCAGGGGACTGGGGCCAACGTCCTGACTTTC.

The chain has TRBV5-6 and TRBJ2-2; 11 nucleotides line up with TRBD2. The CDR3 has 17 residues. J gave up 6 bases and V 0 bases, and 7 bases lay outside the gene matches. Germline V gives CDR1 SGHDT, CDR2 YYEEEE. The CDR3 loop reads CASSLELAGGYAGELFF. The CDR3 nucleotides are TGTGCCAGCAGCTTGGAGTTAGCGGGAGGGTACGCCGGGGAGCTGTTTTTT.

The CDR3 here is CASRREISYNEQFF. In DNA form, the CDR3 reads TGTGCCAGCAGAAGGGAGATATCCTACAATGAGCAGTTCTTC. The chain uses TRBV2 and TRBJ2-1; tentatively, D is TRBD2 (5 bases). The V gene lost 6 bases and the J gene lost 1 base, with 10 bases spanning the gap. This CDR3 has 14 amino acids. Germline CDR1 and CDR2: SNHLY and FYNNEI.

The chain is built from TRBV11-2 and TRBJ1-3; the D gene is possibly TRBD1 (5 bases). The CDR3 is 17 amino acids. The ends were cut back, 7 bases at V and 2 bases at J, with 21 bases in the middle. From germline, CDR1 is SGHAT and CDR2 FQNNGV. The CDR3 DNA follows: TGTGCCAGCACCTGGGGGGGTGATTTGGGGACTGGAAACACCATATATTTT. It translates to CASTWGGDLGTGNTIYF. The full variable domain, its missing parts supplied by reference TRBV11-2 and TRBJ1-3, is EAGVAQSPRYKIIEKRQSVAFWCNPISGHATLYWYQQILGQGPKLLIQFQNNGVVDDSQLPKDRFSAERLKGVDSTLKIQPAKLEDSAVYLCASTWGGDLGTGNTIYFGEGSWLTVV.

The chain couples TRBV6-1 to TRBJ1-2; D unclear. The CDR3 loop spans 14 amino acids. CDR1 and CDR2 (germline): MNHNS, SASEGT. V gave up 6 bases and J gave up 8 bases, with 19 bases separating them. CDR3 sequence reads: CASRAAGRHGGYTF. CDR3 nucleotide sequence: TGTGCCAGCAGGGCCGCGGGCCGCCACGGCGGCTACACCTTC.

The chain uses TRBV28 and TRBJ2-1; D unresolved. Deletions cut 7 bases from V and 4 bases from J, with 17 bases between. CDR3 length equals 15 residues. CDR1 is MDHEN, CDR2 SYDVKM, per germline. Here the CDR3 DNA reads TGTGCCAGCATGGATTGGGGTGGAACGTACAATGAGCAGTTCTTC. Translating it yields CASMDWGGTYNEQFF. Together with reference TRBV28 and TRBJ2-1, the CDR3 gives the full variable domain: DVKVTQSSRYLVKRTGEKVFLECVQDMDHENMFWYRQDPGLGLRLIYFSYDVKMKEKGDIPEGYSVSREKKERFSLILESASTNQTSMYLCASMDWGGTYNEQFFGPGTRLTVL.

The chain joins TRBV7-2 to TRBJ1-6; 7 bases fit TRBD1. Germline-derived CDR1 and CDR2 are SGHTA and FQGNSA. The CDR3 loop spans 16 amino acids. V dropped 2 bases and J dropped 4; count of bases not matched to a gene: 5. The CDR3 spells CASSLTDRAYNSPLHF. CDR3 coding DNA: TGTGCCAGCAGCTTAACCGACAGGGCGTATAATTCACCCCTCCACTTT.

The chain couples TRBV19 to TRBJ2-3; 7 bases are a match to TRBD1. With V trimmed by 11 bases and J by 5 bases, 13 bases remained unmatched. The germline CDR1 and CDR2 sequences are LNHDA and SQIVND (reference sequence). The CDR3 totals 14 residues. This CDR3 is CARYYRGQGDTQYF. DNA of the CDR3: TGTGCCCGATACTACAGGGGTCAGGGAGATACGCAGTATTTT.

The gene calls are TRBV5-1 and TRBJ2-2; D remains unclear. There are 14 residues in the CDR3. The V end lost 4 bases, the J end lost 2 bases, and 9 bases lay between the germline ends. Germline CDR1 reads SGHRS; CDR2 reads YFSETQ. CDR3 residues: CASSLGLNTGELFF. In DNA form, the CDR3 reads TGCGCCAGCAGCCTCGGGCTCAACACCGGGGAGCTGTTTTTT.

The CDR3 loop reads CASSFGGSAKNIQYF. The DNA for the CDR3 is TGTGCCAGCAGCTTCGGGGGATCCGCCAAAAACATTCAGTACTTC. The chain carries TRBV5-4 and TRBJ2-4; a weak D match, TRBD2 (6 bases). Deletions cut 2 bases from V and 1 base from J, with 10 bases between. The CDR3 spans 15 residues. The germline CDR1 and CDR2 sequences are SGHNT and YYREEE (reference sequence).

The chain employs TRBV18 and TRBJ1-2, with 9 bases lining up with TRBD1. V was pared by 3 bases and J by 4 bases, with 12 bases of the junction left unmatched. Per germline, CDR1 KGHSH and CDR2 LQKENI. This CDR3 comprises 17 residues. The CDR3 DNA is TGTGCCAGCTCACCTCCCACAGGGGGCTCGCTATTCTATGGCTACACCTTC. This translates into CASSPPTGGSLFYGYTF. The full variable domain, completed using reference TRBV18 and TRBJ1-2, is NAGVMQNPRHLVRRRGQEARLRCSPMKGHSHVYWYRQLPEEGLKFMVYLQKENIIDESGMPKERFSAEFPKEGPSILRIQQVVRGDSAAYFCASSPPTGGSLFYGYTFGSGTRLTVV.

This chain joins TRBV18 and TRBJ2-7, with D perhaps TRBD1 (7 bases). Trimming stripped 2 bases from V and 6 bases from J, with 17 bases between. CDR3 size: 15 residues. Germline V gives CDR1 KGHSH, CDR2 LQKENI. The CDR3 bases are TGTGCCAGCTCACCATGGAGGGGGCGGAATAGCGAGCAGTACTTC. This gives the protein CASSPWRGRNSEQYF.

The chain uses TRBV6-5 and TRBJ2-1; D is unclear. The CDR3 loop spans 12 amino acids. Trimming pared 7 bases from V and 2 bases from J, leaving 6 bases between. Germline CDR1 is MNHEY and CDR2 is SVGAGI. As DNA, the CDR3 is TGTGCCAGCAAAGGACCCTACAATGAGCAGTTCTTC. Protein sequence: CASKGPYNEQFF.

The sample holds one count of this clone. Written as DNA, the CDR3 is TGCGCCAGCAGCCTGTCCATACAGTCCTACAATGAGCAGTTCTTC. It specifies CASSLSIQSYNEQFF. The chain has TRBV5-1 and TRBJ2-1; no firm D call. The CDR3 has 15 residues. Per germline, CDR1 SGHRS and CDR2 YFSETQ. V shed 4 bases and J shed 1 base, with 12 bases lying between them.

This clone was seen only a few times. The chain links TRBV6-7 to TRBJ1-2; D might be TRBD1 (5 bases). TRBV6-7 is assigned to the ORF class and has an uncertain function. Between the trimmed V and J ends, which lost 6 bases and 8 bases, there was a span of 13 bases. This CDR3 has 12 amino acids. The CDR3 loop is CASSPRVGGYTF. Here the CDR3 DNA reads TGTGCCAGCAGCCCCAGGGTGGGAGGCTACACCTTC.

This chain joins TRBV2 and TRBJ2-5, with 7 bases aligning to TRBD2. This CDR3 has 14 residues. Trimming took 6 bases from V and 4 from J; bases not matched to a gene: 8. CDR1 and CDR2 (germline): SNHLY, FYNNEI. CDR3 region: CASRWDYAGETQYF. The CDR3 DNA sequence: TGTGCCAGCAGATGGGACTACGCGGGAGAGACCCAGTACTTC.

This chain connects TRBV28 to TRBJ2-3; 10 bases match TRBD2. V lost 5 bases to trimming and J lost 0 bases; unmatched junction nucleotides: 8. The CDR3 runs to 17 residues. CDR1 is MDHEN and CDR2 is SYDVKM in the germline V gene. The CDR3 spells CASSTLAGASSTDTQYF. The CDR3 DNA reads TGTGCCAGCAGTACTCTAGCGGGGGCAAGTAGCACAGATACGCAGTATTTT.

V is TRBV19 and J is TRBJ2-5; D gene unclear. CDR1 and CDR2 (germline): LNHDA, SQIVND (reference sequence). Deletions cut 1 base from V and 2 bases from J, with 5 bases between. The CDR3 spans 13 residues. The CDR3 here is CASSIGVQETQYF. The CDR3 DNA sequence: TGTGCCAGTAGTATAGGTGTACAAGAGACCCAGTACTTC.

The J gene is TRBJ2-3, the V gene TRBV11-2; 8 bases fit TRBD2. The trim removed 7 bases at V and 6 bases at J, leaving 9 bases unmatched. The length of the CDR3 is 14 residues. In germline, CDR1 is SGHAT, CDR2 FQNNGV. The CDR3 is CASTPGLGSDTQYF. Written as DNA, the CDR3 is TGTGCCAGCACCCCGGGACTAGGGTCCGATACGCAGTATTTT.

The CDR3 spells CASSFQTGQETQYF. The CDR3, as DNA: TGTGCCAGCAGCTTCCAGACAGGCCAAGAGACCCAGTACTTC. The V call is TRBV7-9, the J call TRBJ2-5, with D maybe TRBD1 (6 bases). The germline gives CDR1 SEHNR, CDR2 FQNEAQ (reference sequence). Trimming removed 3 bases at V and 1 base at J, with 9 bases between. The CDR3 spans 14 residues.

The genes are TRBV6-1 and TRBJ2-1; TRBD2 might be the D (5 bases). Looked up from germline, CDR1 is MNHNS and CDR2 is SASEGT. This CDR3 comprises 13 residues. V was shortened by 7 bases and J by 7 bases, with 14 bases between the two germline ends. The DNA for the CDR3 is TGTGCCAGCATTAGGCACGGGAAAAATGAGCAGTTCTTC. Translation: CASIRHGKNEQFF.